A selection of T cell receptor beta chains follows, all from one sample in a study of blood T cell repertoires in COVID-19. The protocol was immunoSEQ multiplex PCR, while the TCRdb copy is restricted to in-frame clones and leaves out a portion. Among about 300,000 clones listed, about nine tenths were seen once. The sequencing sample was made of PBMCs or T cells enriched from blood (not recorded which). These receptors all stem from a woman aged 18-29 years who had recovered from COVID-19. The CDR3 runs from the conserved cysteine through the conserved F or W. D genes are given only for firm matches. Expanded clones get a size class; other rows say once, few or many, or leave the size out.

V gene: TRBV5-8
CDR3 length: 17
D gene: TRBD1
clone size: NA
J gene: TRBJ1-5
CDR3 DNA: TGTGCCAGCAGCTGGGGGACAGGGGAGGCCGTGGATCAGCCCCAGCATTTT
CDR3 protein: CASSWGTGEAVDQPQHF

V gene: TRBV6-5
CDR3 length: 15
D gene: TRBD1
clone size: NA
J gene: TRBJ2-7
CDR3 DNA: TGTGCCAGCAGCCCGACAGGGGGGTACGCCTACGAGCAGTACTTC
CDR3 protein: CASSPTGGYAYEQYF

V gene: TRBV5-1
CDR3 length: 16
D gene: NA
clone size: NA
J gene: TRBJ2-1
CDR3 DNA: TGCGCCAGCAGCTTAGCATTTACGGACTCTTACAATGAGCAGTTCTTC
CDR3 protein: CASSLAFTDSYNEQFF

V gene: TRBV7-9
CDR3 length: 14
D gene: TRBD2
clone size: NA
J gene: TRBJ2-7
CDR3 DNA: TGTGCCAGCAGCCCCGGGGCGGGAGGCCACGAGCAGTACTTC
CDR3 protein: CASSPGAGGHEQYF

V gene: TRBV5-1
CDR3 length: 13
D gene: TRBD1
clone size: NA
J gene: TRBJ1-2
CDR3 DNA: TGCGCCAGCAGCCCCGGACAGGGGGATGGCTACACCTTC
CDR3 protein: CASSPGQGDGYTF

V gene: TRBV2
CDR3 length: 13
D gene: NA
clone size: NA
J gene: TRBJ1-5
CDR3 DNA: TGTGCCAGCGTTATAGCAGCAAATCAGCCCCAGCATTTT
CDR3 protein: CASVIAANQPQHF

V gene: TRBV7-9
CDR3 length: 17
D gene: TRBD1
clone size: NA
J gene: TRBJ2-2
CDR3 DNA: TGTGCCAGCAGCCCCCGGGACAGTGAACCTAGGTCCGGGGAGCTGTTTTTT
CDR3 protein: CASSPRDSEPRSGELFF

V gene: TRBV28
CDR3 length: 11
D gene: NA
clone size: once
J gene: TRBJ1-2
CDR3 DNA: TGTGCCATCAACAATAACTATGGCTACACCTTC
CDR3 protein: CAINNNYGYTF

V gene: TRBV5-1
CDR3 length: 14
D gene: TRBD1
clone size: few
J gene: TRBJ2-7
CDR3 DNA: TGCGCCAGCAGCTTCTCGACAGGGTACTACGAGCAGTACTTC
CDR3 protein: CASSFSTGYYEQYF

V gene: TRBV18
CDR3 length: 14
D gene: TRBD2
clone size: once
J gene: TRBJ2-1
CDR3 DNA: TGTGCCAGCTCACCACAGCGGGAGGAGAATGAGCAGTTCTTC
CDR3 protein: CASSPQREENEQFF

V gene: TRBV30
CDR3 length: 14
D gene: NA
clone size: NA
J gene: TRBJ1-5
CDR3 DNA: TGTGCCTGGAGTTTCCCGGGAAGTAATCAGCCCCAGCATTTT
CDR3 protein: CAWSFPGSNQPQHF

V gene: TRBV4-1
CDR3 length: 16
D gene: TRBD2
clone size: NA
J gene: TRBJ2-7
CDR3 DNA: TGCGCCAGCAGCCATGACCCGGCGGGGGGCTCCGAGGAGCAGTACTTC
CDR3 protein: CASSHDPAGGSEEQYF

V gene: TRBV7-9
CDR3 length: 12
D gene: TRBD1
clone size: NA
J gene: TRBJ1-4
CDR3 DNA: TGTGCCTCCGGGACAGGGAATGAAAAACTGTTTTTT
CDR3 protein: CASGTGNEKLFF

V gene: TRBV5-4
CDR3 length: 15
D gene: TRBD1
clone size: NA
J gene: TRBJ1-1
CDR3 DNA: TGTGCCAGCAGCGGACAGGGGCTCCCGAACACTGAAGCTTTCTTT
CDR3 protein: CASSGQGLPNTEAFF

V gene: TRBV5-1
CDR3 length: 16
D gene: NA
clone size: NA
J gene: TRBJ2-3
CDR3 DNA: TGCGCCAGCAGCTTGGCTCCCCTCCAGGGGACAGATACGCAGTATTTT
CDR3 protein: CASSLAPLQGTDTQYF

V gene: TRBV5-1
CDR3 length: 16
D gene: TRBD1
clone size: NA
J gene: TRBJ2-4
CDR3 DNA: TGCGCCAGCAGCTTGGGGACAGGGGAACCCAAAAACATTCAGTACTTC
CDR3 protein: CASSLGTGEPKNIQYF

V gene: TRBV11-2
CDR3 length: 15
D gene: NA
clone size: once
J gene: TRBJ2-5
CDR3 DNA: TGTGCCAGCAGCCCCCTAAGGGAGTGGCAAGAGACCCAGTACTTC
CDR3 protein: CASSPLREWQETQYF

V gene: TRBV5-1
CDR3 length: 14
D gene: NA
clone size: NA
J gene: TRBJ2-2
CDR3 DNA: TGCGCCAGCAGCTTGGGCCAGGCCAACGGGGAGCTGTTTTTT
CDR3 protein: CASSLGQANGELFF

V gene: TRBV5-1
CDR3 length: 16
D gene: TRBD1
clone size: NA
J gene: TRBJ2-5
CDR3 DNA: TGCGCCAGCAGCTCGGTAGGGACAGGGGGCAGGGAGACCCAGTACTTC
CDR3 protein: CASSSVGTGGRETQYF

V gene: TRBV11-3
CDR3 length: 12
D gene: NA
clone size: NA
J gene: TRBJ2-1
CDR3 DNA: TGTGCCAGCAGCTTAGGGGGGGATGAGCAGTTCTTC
CDR3 protein: CASSLGGDEQFF

V gene: TRBV2
CDR3 length: 12
D gene: NA
clone size: NA
J gene: TRBJ1-6
CDR3 DNA: TGTGCCAGCAGTGAAGTAAATTCACCCCTCCACTTT
CDR3 protein: CASSEVNSPLHF

V gene: TRBV10-3
CDR3 length: 15
D gene: TRBD1
clone size: NA
J gene: TRBJ2-7
CDR3 DNA: TGTGCCATCGCAGCTCAAGACAGGGGGTATTACGAGCAGTACTTC
CDR3 protein: CAIAAQDRGYYEQYF

V gene: TRBV5-1
CDR3 length: 16
D gene: TRBD2
clone size: NA
J gene: TRBJ2-7
CDR3 DNA: TGCGCCAGCAGCTTGGGGGGGACTAGCGGAGCCTACGAGCAGTACTTC
CDR3 protein: CASSLGGTSGAYEQYF

V gene: TRBV6-1
CDR3 length: 15
D gene: TRBD1
clone size: NA
J gene: TRBJ2-1
CDR3 DNA: TGTGCCAGCAGTGAAGCCGACAGGGGGGGCAATGAGCAGTTCTTC
CDR3 protein: CASSEADRGGNEQFF

V gene: TRBV7-3
CDR3 length: 15
D gene: TRBD2
clone size: NA
J gene: TRBJ2-3
CDR3 DNA: TGTGCCAGCAGCGCCCTTAGCGGGGGCACAGATACGCAGTATTTT
CDR3 protein: CASSALSGGTDTQYF

V gene: TRBV7-7
CDR3 length: 15
D gene: TRBD1
clone size: NA
J gene: TRBJ1-1
CDR3 DNA: TGTGCTCCTTTGGGGACAGGGGGAATGAACACTGAAGCTTTCTTT
CDR3 protein: CAPLGTGGMNTEAFF

V gene: TRBV7-9
CDR3 length: 15
D gene: NA
clone size: NA
J gene: TRBJ1-6
CDR3 DNA: TGTGCCAGCAGCTTAGCCGTATTTCCCGGCGGAGGCCTCCACTTT
CDR3 protein: CASSLAVFPGGGLHF

V gene: TRBV4-1
CDR3 length: 14
D gene: NA
clone size: NA
J gene: TRBJ2-1
CDR3 DNA: TGCGCCAGCAGCCAAGTTTTTGGGGCCGGGGAGCAGTTCTTC
CDR3 protein: CASSQVFGAGEQFF

V gene: TRBV6-1
CDR3 length: 14
D gene: NA
clone size: few
J gene: TRBJ2-7
CDR3 DNA: TGTGCCAGCAGTGAATTTAGACTTGTCTACGAGCAGTACTTC
CDR3 protein: CASSEFRLVYEQYF

V gene: TRBV5-1
CDR3 length: 15
D gene: TRBD2
clone size: NA
J gene: TRBJ2-7
CDR3 DNA: TGCGCCAGCAGCTTGGGGCTAGCGGGAGCCTACGAGCAGTACTTC
CDR3 protein: CASSLGLAGAYEQYF

V gene: TRBV19
CDR3 length: 13
D gene: TRBD1
clone size: NA
J gene: TRBJ1-5
CDR3 DNA: TGTGCCAGTAGTGCACAGGGGGCCCAGCCCCAGCATTTT
CDR3 protein: CASSAQGAQPQHF

V gene: TRBV30
CDR3 length: 14
D gene: NA
clone size: NA
J gene: TRBJ2-1
CDR3 DNA: TGTGCCTGGAGTGTATACCGGGACTACAATGAGCAGTTCTTC
CDR3 protein: CAWSVYRDYNEQFF

V gene: TRBV9
CDR3 length: 15
D gene: NA
clone size: NA
J gene: TRBJ2-7
CDR3 DNA: TGTGCCAGCAGCAGCCACGGGACTGGCGTCTACGAGCAGTACTTC
CDR3 protein: CASSSHGTGVYEQYF

V gene: TRBV3-1/TRBV3-2
CDR3 length: 15
D gene: NA
clone size: NA
J gene: TRBJ2-2
CDR3 DNA: TGTGCCAGCAGCCAAGATTATCAGTTTTTCGGGGAGCTGTTTTTT
CDR3 protein: CASSQDYQFFGELFF

V gene: TRBV10-1
CDR3 length: 13
D gene: NA
clone size: NA
J gene: TRBJ2-7
CDR3 DNA: TGCGCCAGCAGCGACAGCCCCGGCTACGAGCAGTACTTC
CDR3 protein: CASSDSPGYEQYF

V gene: TRBV3-1/TRBV3-2
CDR3 length: 14
D gene: TRBD1
clone size: NA
J gene: TRBJ1-2
CDR3 DNA: TGTGCCAGCAGCCCAGGGACAGGAAAGGGTGGCTACACCTTC
CDR3 protein: CASSPGTGKGGYTF

V gene: TRBV5-6
CDR3 length: 15
D gene: NA
clone size: NA
J gene: TRBJ2-3
CDR3 DNA: TGTGCCAGCATCTTATTGAGGGAGATAACAGATACGCAGTATTTT
CDR3 protein: CASILLREITDTQYF

V gene: TRBV19
CDR3 length: 15
D gene: NA
clone size: few
J gene: TRBJ2-2
CDR3 DNA: TGTGCCAGTAGTGGGCTGCCCTTGGGCACCGGGGAGCTGTTTTTT
CDR3 protein: CASSGLPLGTGELFF

V gene: TRBV2
CDR3 length: 15
D gene: NA
clone size: few
J gene: TRBJ2-5
CDR3 DNA: TGTGCCAGCAAGGAGCGGAGCCCCGGACAAGAGACCCAGTACTTC
CDR3 protein: CASKERSPGQETQYF

V gene: TRBV28
CDR3 length: 14
D gene: TRBD1
clone size: once
J gene: TRBJ2-5
CDR3 DNA: TGTGCCAGCAGCTCCGGACAGGCGCAAGAGACCCAGTACTTC
CDR3 protein: CASSSGQAQETQYF

V gene: TRBV9
CDR3 length: 15
D gene: TRBD2
clone size: NA
J gene: TRBJ2-7
CDR3 DNA: TGTGCCAGCAGCAAGACTAGCGGGAGGGCCTACGAGCAGTACTTC
CDR3 protein: CASSKTSGRAYEQYF

V gene: TRBV28
CDR3 length: 16
D gene: NA
clone size: NA
J gene: TRBJ2-1
CDR3 DNA: TGTGCCAGCAGCCCGAATCAGTTCCCCTCCTACAATGAGCAGTTCTTC
CDR3 protein: CASSPNQFPSYNEQFF

V gene: TRBV2
CDR3 length: 13
D gene: NA
clone size: NA
J gene: TRBJ1-1
CDR3 DNA: TGTGCCAGCTCGTTAAGGGGGAACACTGAAGCTTTCTTT
CDR3 protein: CASSLRGNTEAFF

V gene: TRBV13
CDR3 length: 12
D gene: NA
clone size: NA
J gene: TRBJ1-1
CDR3 DNA: TGTGCCAGCAGTACAATGAACACTGAAGCTTTCTTT
CDR3 protein: CASSTMNTEAFF

V gene: TRBV5-1
CDR3 length: 16
D gene: TRBD1
clone size: few
J gene: TRBJ2-2
CDR3 DNA: TGCGCCAGCAGCTCCGGGACAGAGACGAACACCGGGGAGCTGTTTTTT
CDR3 protein: CASSSGTETNTGELFF

V gene: TRBV5-1
CDR3 length: 20
D gene: TRBD2
clone size: NA
J gene: TRBJ2-3
CDR3 DNA: TGCGCCAGCAGCTTGGTGGGACTAGCGGGGGGATACGCTAGCACAGATACGCAGTATTTT
CDR3 protein: CASSLVGLAGGYASTDTQYF